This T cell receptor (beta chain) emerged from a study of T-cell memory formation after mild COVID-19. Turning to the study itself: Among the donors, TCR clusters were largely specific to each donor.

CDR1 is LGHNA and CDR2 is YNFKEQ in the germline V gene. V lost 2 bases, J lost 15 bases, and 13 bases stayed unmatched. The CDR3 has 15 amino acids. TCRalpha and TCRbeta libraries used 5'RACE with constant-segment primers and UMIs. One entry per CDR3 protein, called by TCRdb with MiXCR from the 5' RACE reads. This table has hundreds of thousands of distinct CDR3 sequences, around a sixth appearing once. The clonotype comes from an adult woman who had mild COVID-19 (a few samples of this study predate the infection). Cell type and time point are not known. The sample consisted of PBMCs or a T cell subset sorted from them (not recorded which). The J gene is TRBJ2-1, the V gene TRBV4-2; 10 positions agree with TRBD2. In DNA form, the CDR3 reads TGTGCCAGCAGCCAACTGACTGTAAGCGGGAGGGTGCCGTTCTTC. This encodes CASSQLTVSGRVPFF.